The clone carrying this T cell receptor beta chain occurred once. Assay: immunoSEQ multiplex PCR; the TCRdb copy retains only in-frame clones and omits some. The sample lists around 190,000 clones; more than 70% were seen once. These data are taken from a study of blood T cell repertoires in COVID-19. The sequence was collected from a man between 18 and 35 years old with active or convalescent COVID-19. Specimen: peripheral blood.

The CDR3 DNA is TGTGCCAGCAGCCTGGGACAGAACACTGAAGCTTTCTTT. This codes for CASSLGQNTEAFF. This rearrangement joins TRBV2 to TRBJ1-1; perhaps TRBD1 as D (6 bases). Germline CDR1 SNHLY, CDR2 FYNNEI. The CDR3 covers 13 residues. V dropped 6 bases and J dropped 1 base, with 9 bases sitting between them.